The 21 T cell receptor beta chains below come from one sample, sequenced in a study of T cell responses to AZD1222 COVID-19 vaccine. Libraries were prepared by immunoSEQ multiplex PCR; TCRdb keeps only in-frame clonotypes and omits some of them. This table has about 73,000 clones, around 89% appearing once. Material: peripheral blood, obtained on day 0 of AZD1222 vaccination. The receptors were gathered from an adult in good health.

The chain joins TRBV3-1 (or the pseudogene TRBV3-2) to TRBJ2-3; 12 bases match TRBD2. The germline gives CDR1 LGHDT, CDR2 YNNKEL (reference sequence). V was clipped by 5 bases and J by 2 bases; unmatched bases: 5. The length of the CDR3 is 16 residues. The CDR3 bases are TGTGCCAGCAGCAAAGGACTAGCGGGGTTCACAGATACGCAGTATTTT. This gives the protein CASSKGLAGFTDTQYF.

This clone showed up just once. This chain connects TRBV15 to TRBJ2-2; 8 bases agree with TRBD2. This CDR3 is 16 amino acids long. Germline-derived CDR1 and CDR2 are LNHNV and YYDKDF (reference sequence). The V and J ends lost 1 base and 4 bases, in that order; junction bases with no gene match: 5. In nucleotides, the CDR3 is TGTGCCACCAGCAGAGCCGGGAGGGCCCTCACCGGGGAGCTGTTTTTT. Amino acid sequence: CATSRAGRALTGELFF.

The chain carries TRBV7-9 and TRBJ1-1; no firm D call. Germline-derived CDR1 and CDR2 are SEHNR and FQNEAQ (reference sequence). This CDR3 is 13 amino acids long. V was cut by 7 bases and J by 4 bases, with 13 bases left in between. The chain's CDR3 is CASTLSDSTEAFF. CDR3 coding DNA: TGTGCCAGCACCCTATCGGATTCCACTGAAGCTTTCTTT.

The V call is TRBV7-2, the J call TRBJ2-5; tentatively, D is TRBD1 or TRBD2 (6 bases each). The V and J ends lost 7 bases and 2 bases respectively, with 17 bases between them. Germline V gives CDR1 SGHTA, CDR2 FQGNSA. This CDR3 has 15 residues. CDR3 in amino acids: CASNTGGGGQETQYF. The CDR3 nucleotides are TGTGCCAGCAACACCGGAGGGGGAGGTCAAGAGACCCAGTACTTC. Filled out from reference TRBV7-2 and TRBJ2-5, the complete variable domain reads GAGVSQSPSNKVTEKGKDVELRCDPISGHTALYWYRQSLGQGLEFLIYFQGNSAPDKSGLPSDRFSAERTGGSVSTLTIQRTQQEDSAVYLCASNTGGGGQETQYFGPGTRLLVL.

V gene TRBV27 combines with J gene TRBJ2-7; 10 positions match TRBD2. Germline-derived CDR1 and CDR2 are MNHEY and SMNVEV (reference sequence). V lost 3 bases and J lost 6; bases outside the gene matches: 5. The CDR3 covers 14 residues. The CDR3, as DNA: TGTGCCAGCAGTTTCCTAGCGGGAGAGGGCGAGCAGTACTTC. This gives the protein CASSFLAGEGEQYF.

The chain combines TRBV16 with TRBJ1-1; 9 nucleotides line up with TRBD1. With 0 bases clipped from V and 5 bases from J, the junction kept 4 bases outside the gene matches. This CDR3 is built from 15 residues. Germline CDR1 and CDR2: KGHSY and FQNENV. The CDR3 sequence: CASSQSPGQGTEAFF. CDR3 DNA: TGTGCCAGCAGCCAATCTCCGGGACAGGGAACTGAAGCTTTCTTT.

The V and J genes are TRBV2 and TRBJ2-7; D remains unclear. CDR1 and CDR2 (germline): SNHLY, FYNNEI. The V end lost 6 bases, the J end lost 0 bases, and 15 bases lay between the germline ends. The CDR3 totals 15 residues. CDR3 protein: CASRSPSDSSYEQYF. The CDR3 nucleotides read TGTGCCAGCAGGTCCCCCAGTGATAGCTCCTACGAGCAGTACTTC.

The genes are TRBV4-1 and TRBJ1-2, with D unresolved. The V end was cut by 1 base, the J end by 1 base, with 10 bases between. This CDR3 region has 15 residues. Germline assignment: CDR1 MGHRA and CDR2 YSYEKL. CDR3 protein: CASSQVGSLNYGYTF. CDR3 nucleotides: TGCGCCAGCAGCCAAGTGGGGTCTCTTAACTATGGCTACACCTTC.

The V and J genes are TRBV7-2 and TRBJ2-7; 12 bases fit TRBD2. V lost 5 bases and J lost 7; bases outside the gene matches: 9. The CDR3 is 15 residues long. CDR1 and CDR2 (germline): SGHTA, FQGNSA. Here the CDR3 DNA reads TGTGCCAGCAGCGACCAGGGGACTAGCGGGTGGGAGCAGTACTTC. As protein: CASSDQGTSGWEQYF.

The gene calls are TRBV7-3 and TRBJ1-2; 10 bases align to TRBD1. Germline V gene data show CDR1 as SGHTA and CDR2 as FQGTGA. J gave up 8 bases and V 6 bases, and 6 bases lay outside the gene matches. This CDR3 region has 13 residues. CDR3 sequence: CASSPGTGVGYTF. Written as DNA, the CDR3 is TGTGCCAGCAGTCCCGGGACAGGGGTCGGCTACACCTTC.

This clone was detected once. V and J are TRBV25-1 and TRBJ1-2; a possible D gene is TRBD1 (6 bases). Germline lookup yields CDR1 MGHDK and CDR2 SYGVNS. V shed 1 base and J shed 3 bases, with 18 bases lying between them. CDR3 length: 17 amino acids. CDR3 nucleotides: TGTGCCAGCAGTGAATCCCTGGGGGGGGGCGCCGACTATGGCTACACCTTC. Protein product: CASSESLGGGADYGYTF.

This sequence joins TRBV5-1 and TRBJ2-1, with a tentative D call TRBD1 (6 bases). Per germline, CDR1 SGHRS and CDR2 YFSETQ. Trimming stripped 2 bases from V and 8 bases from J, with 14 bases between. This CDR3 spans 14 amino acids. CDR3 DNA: TGCGCCAGCAGCTTTCAGGGGCAGCGTGATGAGCAGTTCTTC. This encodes CASSFQGQRDEQFF.

CDR3 in amino acids: CASARTRGTAYNEQFF. CDR3 DNA: TGTGCCAGCGCTAGGACCAGGGGGACGGCCTACAATGAGCAGTTCTTC. V and J are TRBV19 and TRBJ2-1; the match to TRBD1 covers 7 bases. The V gene end was trimmed by 9 bases and the J gene end by 2 bases; junction bases not matched to a gene: 13. Germline values: CDR1 LNHDA, CDR2 SQIVND (reference sequence). There are 16 residues in the CDR3.

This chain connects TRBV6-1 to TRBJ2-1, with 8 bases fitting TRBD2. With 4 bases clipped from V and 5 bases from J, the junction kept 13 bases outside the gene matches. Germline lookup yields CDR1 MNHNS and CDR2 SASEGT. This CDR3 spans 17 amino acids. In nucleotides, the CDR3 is TGTGCCAGCAGTGTTAGACCGAGCGGGGGAGGGAACAATGAGCAGTTCTTC. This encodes CASSVRPSGGGNNEQFF.

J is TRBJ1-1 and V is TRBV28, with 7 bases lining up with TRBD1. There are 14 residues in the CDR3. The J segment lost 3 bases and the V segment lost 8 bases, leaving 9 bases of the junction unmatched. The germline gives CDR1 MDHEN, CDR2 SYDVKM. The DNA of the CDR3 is TGTGCCAGCCACCGACAGGGCAGAGACACTGAAGCTTTCTTT. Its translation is CASHRQGRDTEAFF.

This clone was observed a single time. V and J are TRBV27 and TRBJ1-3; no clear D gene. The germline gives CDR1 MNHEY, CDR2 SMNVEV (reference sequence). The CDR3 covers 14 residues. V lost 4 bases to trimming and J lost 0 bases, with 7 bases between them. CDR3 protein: CASSSSRSGNTIYF. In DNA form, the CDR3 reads TGTGCCAGCAGTTCCTCCCGCTCTGGAAACACCATATATTTT.

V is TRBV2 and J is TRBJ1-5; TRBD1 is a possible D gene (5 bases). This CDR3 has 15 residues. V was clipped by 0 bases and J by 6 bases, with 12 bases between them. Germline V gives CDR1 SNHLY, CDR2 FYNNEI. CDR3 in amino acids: CASSEAWGGSQPQHF. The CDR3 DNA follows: TGTGCCAGCAGTGAAGCTTGGGGGGGGAGTCAGCCCCAGCATTTT.

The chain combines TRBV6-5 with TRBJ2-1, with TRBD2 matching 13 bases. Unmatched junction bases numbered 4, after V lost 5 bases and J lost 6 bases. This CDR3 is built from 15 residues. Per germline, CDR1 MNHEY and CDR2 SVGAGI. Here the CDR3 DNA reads TGTGCCAGCAGTACGACTAGCGGGAGGAGCAATGAGCAGTTCTTC. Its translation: CASSTTSGRSNEQFF.

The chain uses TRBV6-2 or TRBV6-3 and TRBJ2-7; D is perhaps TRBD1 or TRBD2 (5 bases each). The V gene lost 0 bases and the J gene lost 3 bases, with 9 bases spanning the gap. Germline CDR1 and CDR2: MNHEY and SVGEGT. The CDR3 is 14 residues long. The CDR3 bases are TGTGCCAGCAGTTACTCCGGGGCCCTCTACGAGCAGTACTTC. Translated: CASSYSGALYEQYF.

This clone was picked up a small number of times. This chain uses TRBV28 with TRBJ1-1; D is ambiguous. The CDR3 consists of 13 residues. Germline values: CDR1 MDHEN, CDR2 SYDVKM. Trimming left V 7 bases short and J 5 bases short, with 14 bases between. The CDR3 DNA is TGTGCCAGCATAGGTGGGATATCGACTGAAGCTTTCTTT. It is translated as CASIGGISTEAFF. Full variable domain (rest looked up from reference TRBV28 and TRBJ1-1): DVKVTQSSRYLVKRTGEKVFLECVQDMDHENMFWYRQDPGLGLRLIYFSYDVKMKEKGDIPEGYSVSREKKERFSLILESASTNQTSMYLCASIGGISTEAFFGQGTRLTVV.

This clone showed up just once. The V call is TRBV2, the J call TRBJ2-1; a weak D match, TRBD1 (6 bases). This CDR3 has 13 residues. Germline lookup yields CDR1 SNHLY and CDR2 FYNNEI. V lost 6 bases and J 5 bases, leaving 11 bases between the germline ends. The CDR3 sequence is CASSLDRNNEQFF. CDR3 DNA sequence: TGTGCCAGCAGCTTAGACAGGAACAATGAGCAGTTCTTC.